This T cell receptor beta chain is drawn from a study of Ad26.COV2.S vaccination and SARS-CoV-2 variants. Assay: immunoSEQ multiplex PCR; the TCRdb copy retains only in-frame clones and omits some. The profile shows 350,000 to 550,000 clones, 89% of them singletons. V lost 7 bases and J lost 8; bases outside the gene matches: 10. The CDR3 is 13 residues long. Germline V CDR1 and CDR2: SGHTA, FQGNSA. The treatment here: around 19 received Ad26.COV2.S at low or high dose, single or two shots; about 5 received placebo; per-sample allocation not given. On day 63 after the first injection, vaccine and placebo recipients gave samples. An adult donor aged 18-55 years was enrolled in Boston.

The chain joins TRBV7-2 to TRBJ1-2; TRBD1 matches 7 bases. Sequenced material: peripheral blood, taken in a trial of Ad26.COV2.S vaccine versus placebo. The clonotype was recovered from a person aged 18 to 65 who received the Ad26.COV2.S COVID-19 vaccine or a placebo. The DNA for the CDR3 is TGTGCCAGCACCGAACAGGGGTTCCTGGGCTACACCTTC. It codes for CASTEQGFLGYTF.